Given below is one TCR beta chain in context. Its antigen remains unidentified. The data were obtained in a study of T-cell reconstitution after alpha-beta-depleted transplantation in children. Trimming removed 1 base from V and 2 bases from J, with 9 bases in between. Germline V CDR1 and CDR2: DFQATT, SNEGSKA (reference sequence). The CDR3 totals 14 residues. A library of TCRbeta sequences, prepared with unique molecular identifiers, was generated. MiXCR, applied by TCRdb to the PCR reads, yields one record per CDR3 protein. The sample yields 600,000 to 800,000 distinct CDR3 sequences, 13% seen once. Study-level results: Among T cells one year after transplant, newly produced cells accounted for most counts and diversity. It was reported that alpha-beta T cells came from several hundred expanded graft clones (about two months after transplant).

Material: PBMCs, obtained before TCRalphabeta/CD19-depleted stem cell transplant. This chain joins TRBV20-1 and TRBJ2-1; D ambiguous. The TCR sequence derives from a girl aged 2 to 9 with congenital amegakaryocytic thrombocytopenia, due to receive a stem cell transplant. The CDR3 sequence: CSARGSLAYNEQFF. DNA of the CDR3: TGCAGTGCTAGAGGCTCCCTAGCCTACAATGAGCAGTTCTTC.